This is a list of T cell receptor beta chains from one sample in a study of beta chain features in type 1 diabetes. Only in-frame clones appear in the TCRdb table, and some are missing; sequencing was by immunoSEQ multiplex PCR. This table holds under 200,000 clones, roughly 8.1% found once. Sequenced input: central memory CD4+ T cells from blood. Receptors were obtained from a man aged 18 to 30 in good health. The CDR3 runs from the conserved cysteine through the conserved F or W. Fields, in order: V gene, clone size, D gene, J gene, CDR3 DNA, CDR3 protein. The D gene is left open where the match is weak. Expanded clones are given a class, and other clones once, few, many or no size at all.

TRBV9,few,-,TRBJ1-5,TGTGCCAGCAGCCCGGGGGACCTCAATCAGCCCCAGCATTTT,CASSPGDLNQPQHF
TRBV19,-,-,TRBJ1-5,TGTGCCAGTAGTATAGTTCGGGCAGGGCATGGACAGCCCCAGCATTTT,CASSIVRAGHGQPQHF
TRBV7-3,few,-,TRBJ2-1,TGTGCCAGCAGCCAGAGGATAGGGACTCTCTACAATGAGCAGTTCTTC,CASSQRIGTLYNEQFF
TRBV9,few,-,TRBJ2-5,TGTGCCAGCAGCGGAGCAGGGGGGCAAGAGACCCAGTACTTC,CASSGAGGQETQYF
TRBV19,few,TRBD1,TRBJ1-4,TGTGCCAGTAGCCCGACAGGGAACGAAAAACTGTTTTTT,CASSPTGNEKLFF
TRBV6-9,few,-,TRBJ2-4,TGTGCCAACGGGACGGGGGAGGCCAAAAACATTCAGTACTTC,CANGTGEAKNIQYF
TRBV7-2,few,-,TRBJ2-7,TGTGCCAGCAGCTTAGCGGCCGGGACATTCTACGAGCAGTACTTC,CASSLAAGTFYEQYF
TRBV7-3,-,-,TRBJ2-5,TGTGCCAGCAGCCCGAAGGATACAGGGCCCCAGTACTTC,CASSPKDTGPQYF
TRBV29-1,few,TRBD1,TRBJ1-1,TGCAGCGTCAGCAGGGGGACTGAAGCTTTCTTT,CSVSRGTEAFF
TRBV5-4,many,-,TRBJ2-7,TGTGCCAGCAGTTGGGACTCCAACGAGCAGTACTTC,CASSWDSNEQYF
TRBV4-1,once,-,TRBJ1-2,TGCGCCAGCAGCCCCCAAAAGGGTCTGAGGCGGGACTATGGCTACACCTTC,CASSPQKGLRRDYGYTF
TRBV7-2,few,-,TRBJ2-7,TGTGCCAGCAGCTTAGCCACCGGGGGCTACGAGCAGTACTTC,CASSLATGGYEQYF